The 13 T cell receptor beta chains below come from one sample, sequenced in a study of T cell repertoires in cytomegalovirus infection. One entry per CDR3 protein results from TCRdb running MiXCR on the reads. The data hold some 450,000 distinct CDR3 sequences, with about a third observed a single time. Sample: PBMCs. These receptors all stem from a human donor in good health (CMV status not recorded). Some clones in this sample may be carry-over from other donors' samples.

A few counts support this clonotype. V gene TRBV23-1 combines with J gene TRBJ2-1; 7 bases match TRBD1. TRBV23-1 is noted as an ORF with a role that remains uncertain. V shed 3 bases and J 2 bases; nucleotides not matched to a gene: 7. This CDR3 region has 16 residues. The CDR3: CASSHFDRAPYNEQFF. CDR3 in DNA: TGCGCCAGCAGTCATTTCGACAGGGCCCCCTACAATGAGCAGTTCTTC.

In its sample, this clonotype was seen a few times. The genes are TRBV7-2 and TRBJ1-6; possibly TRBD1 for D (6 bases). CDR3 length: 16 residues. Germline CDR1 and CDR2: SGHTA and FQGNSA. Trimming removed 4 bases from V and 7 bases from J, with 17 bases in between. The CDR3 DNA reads TGTGCCAGCAGCTCGAACAGGGATCCGGAAAATTCACCCCTCCACTTT. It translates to CASSSNRDPENSPLHF. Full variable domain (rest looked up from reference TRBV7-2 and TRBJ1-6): GAGVSQSPSNKVTEKGKDVELRCDPISGHTALYWYRQSLGQGLEFLIYFQGNSAPDKSGLPSDRFSAERTGGSVSTLTIQRTQQEDSAVYLCASSSNRDPENSPLHFGNGTRLTVT.

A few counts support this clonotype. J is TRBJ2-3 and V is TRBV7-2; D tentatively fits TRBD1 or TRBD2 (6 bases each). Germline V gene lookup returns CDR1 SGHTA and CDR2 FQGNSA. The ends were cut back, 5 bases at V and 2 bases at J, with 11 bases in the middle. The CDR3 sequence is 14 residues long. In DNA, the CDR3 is TGTGCCAGCAGCCAACGGGGGCTCACAGATACGCAGTATTTT. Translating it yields CASSQRGLTDTQYF. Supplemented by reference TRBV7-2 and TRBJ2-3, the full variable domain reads GAGVSQSPSNKVTEKGKDVELRCDPISGHTALYWYRQSLGQGLEFLIYFQGNSAPDKSGLPSDRFSAERTGGSVSTLTIQRTQQEDSAVYLCASSQRGLTDTQYFGPGTRLTVL.

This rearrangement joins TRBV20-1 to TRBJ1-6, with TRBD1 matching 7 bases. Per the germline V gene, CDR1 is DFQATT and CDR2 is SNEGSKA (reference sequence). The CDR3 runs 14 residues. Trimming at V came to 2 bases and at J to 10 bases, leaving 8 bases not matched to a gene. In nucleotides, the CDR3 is TGCAGTGCTAGACTGGGACAGATAGAATCACCCCTCCACTTT. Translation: CSARLGQIESPLHF.

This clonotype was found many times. This chain's CDR3 is CASSLGGRGTGEKLFF. The DNA of the CDR3 is TGTGCCAGCAGCTTAGGGGGACGGGGGACAGGCGAAAAACTGTTTTTT. The chain has TRBV7-6 and TRBJ1-4; TRBD1 matches at 8 bases. There are 16 residues in the CDR3. The germline gives CDR1 SGHVS, CDR2 FNYEAQ. V trimming: 1 base; J trimming: 8 bases; junction bases outside the gene matches: 9.

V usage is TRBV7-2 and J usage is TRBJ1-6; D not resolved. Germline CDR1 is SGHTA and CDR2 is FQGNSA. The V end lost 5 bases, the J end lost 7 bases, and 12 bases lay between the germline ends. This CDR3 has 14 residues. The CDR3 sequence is CASSLQAVNSPLHF. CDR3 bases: TGTGCCAGCAGCCTGCAGGCAGTAAATTCACCCCTCCACTTT.

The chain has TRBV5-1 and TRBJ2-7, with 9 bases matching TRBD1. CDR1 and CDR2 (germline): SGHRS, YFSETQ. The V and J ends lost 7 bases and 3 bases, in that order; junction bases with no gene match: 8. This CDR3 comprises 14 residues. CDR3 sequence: CASEAGQGFYEQYF. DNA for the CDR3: TGCGCCAGCGAAGCAGGACAGGGGTTCTACGAGCAGTACTTC.

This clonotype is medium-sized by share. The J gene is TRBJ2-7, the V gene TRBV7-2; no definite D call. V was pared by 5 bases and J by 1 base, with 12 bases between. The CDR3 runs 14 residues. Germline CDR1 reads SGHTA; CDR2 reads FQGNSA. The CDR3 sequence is CASSPIGKSYEQYF. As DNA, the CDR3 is TGTGCCAGCAGCCCGATCGGCAAATCCTACGAGCAGTACTTC.

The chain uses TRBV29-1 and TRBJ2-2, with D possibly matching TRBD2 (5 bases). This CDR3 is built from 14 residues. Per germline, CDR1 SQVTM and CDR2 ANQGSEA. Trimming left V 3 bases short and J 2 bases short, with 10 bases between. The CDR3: CSVDEGINTGELFF. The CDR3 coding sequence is TGCAGCGTTGATGAGGGTATCAACACCGGGGAGCTGTTTTTT.

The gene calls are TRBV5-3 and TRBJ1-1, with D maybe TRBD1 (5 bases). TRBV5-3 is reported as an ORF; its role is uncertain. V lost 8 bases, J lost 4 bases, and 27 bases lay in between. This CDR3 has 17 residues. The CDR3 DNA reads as TGTGCCAGCAGTTTGGACGAGGGGTGGCCAGATGGCACTGAAGCTTTCTTT. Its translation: CASSLDEGWPDGTEAFF.

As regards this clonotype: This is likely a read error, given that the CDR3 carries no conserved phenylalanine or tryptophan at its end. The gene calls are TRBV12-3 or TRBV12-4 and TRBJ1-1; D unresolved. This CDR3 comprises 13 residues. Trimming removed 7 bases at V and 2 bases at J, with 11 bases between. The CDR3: CASTFTENTEAFL. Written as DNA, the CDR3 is TGTGCCAGCACCTTTACAGAAAACACTGAAGCTTTCTTG.

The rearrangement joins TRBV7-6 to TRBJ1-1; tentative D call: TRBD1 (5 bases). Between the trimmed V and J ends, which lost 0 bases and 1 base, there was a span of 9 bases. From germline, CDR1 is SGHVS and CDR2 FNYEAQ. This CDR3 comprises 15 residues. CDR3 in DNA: TGTGCCAGCAGCTTAGCGTCGAGGGGGAACACTGAAGCTTTCTTT. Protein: CASSLASRGNTEAFF.

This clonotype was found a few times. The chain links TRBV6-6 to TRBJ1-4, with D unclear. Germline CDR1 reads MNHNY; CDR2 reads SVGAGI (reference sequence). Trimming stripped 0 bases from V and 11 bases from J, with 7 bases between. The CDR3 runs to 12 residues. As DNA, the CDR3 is TGTGCCAGCAGTTACTCGATCAAGAAACTGTTTTTT. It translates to CASSYSIKKLFF.